This TCR beta chain was identified during a study of blood T cell repertoires in COVID-19. Study background: Specimens from acute and convalescent COVID-19 originated in the United States, Italy and Spain.

Measured with immunoSEQ multiplex PCR; TCRdb has only the in-frame clones, and not every one. The sample has approximately 290,000 clones, more than 80% seen once. Two negative PCRs, clearance, or symptom resolution had been documented for recovered Cohort 3 donors. The CDR3 extends over 15 amino acids. Trimming shortened V by 4 bases and J by 2 bases, and 15 bases separated the two germline ends. Germline-derived CDR1 and CDR2 are SGHTA and FQGNSA. V is TRBV7-2 and J is TRBJ2-7, with a possible D match to TRBD1 (6 bases). The TCR sequence derives from a woman aged 25 to 45 who had recovered from COVID-19. What was sequenced was PBMCs or T cells enriched from blood (not recorded which). The CDR3 spells CASSWNGDNTYEQYF. As DNA, the CDR3 is TGTGCCAGCAGCTGGAACGGGGACAACACCTACGAGCAGTACTTC.